This T cell receptor (beta chain) was captured by sequencing in a study of cytomegalovirus exposure and HLA in healthy donors. The CDR3 totals 15 residues. The germline CDR1 and CDR2 sequences are MGHRA and YSYEKL. In regard to this clone: Its target is unknown.

Both 60 Vbeta primers and 13 Jbeta primers went into the PCR. As originally analysed: In a later analysis, of 84 million or so unique beta chains, approximately 10 million appeared in at least two donors. Some clones are missing from TCRdb's copy, which holds only in-frame ones; the method was immunoSEQ multiplex PCR. V and J calls and clone size are as listed in that table; D and trimming were resolved from the DNA. The table lists roughly 89,000 clones, around 81% of them singletons. General study results and limits: Relative to equally common others, HLA-associated TCR beta chains showed greater clonal expansion in a later analysis.

The chain recombines TRBV4-1 with TRBJ2-5; 9 bases match TRBD1. Judging by the DNA end, TRBJ2-7 fits better; the J call may be wrong. The sequence derives from a man younger than 30 in good health and CMV-seronegative. Source material: PBMCs. In nucleotides, the CDR3 is TGCGCCAGCAGCCAAACCCGGGACAGGGTTAGCGAGCAGTACTTC. Protein sequence: CASSQTRDRVSEQYF.